This T cell receptor (beta chain) is from a study of cytomegalovirus exposure and HLA in healthy donors. Study-wide points: With DRB1 most and HLA-C fewest, TCR association rates differed between HLA loci in a later analysis. Some V segments could not be told apart, so they were left out, TRBV6-2 and TRBV6-3 among them. Rarity characterized most TCR sequences, yet some public TCRs appeared in many donors.

At the time of sampling, donors were nominally healthy, though unrecorded immune exposures were likely. Looked up from germline, CDR1 is SNHLY and CDR2 is FYNNEI. The CDR3 has 14 residues. It was with 60 Vbeta and 13 Jbeta primers that the PCR ran. Clones were read by immunoSEQ multiplex PCR, and TCRdb kept only the in-frame ones, dropping some. The sample includes some 150,000 clones, just under 80% of them seen just once. Comment on this clone: No antigen is known for it. The junction and the germline gene differ at one end; a read error may be behind it.

This TCR was sampled from a woman aged 50 to 60 in good health and CMV-seronegative. Sequences were obtained from PBMCs. J is TRBJ1-5 and V is TRBV2; 9 bases fit TRBD1. The CDR3 DNA is TGTGCCAGTGAACGGGGGACAGGGCTCCAGCCCCAACATTTT. It translates to CASERGTGLQPQHF.